This T cell receptor (beta chain) was retrieved from a study of cytomegalovirus exposure and HLA in healthy donors. The length of the CDR3 is 13 residues. Germline V gives CDR1 SNHLY, CDR2 FYNNEI. Trimming took off 7 bases at V and 4 bases at J, with 14 bases between the two ends. The method was immunoSEQ multiplex PCR; TCRdb's version includes in-frame clones alone and lacks a portion of them. The sample has some 210,000 clones; around nine tenths are singletons. J is TRBJ2-7 and V is TRBV2, with TRBD2 as a possible D gene (6 bases). The source is a woman between 18 and 30 years old in good health and CMV-seropositive. The sequencing input was PBMCs. CDR3 sequence reads: CASMRLASYEQYF. The CDR3 nucleotides are TGTGCCAGCATGCGTCTAGCGTCATACGAGCAGTACTTC.